The rows below give T cell receptor beta chains drawn from one sample of a study of blood T cell repertoires in COVID-19. Clones were read by immunoSEQ multiplex PCR, and TCRdb kept only the in-frame ones, dropping some. The table shows about 280,000 clones, with under 90% occurring only once. Material: peripheral blood. The receptors originated from a young woman with COVID-19, enrolled during active disease. Each CDR3 is given with its conserved first and last residue. A D gene is named only where the DNA matches it firmly. Only some rows state a clone size, as once, few, many or a class for expanded clones.

NA,TRBV27,NA,TRBJ1-6,CASSALGASLNSPLHF,TGTGCCAGCAGCGCATTAGGGGCTTCGTTGAACTCACCCCTCCACTTT
once,TRBV19,NA,TRBJ1-2,CASSITLTGNYGYTF,TGTGCCAGTAGTATAACCCTGACGGGAAACTATGGCTACACCTTC
NA,TRBV2,TRBD2,TRBJ2-7,CAGGAGAYEQYF,TGTGCCGGGGGAGCGGGGGCCTACGAGCAGTACTTC
NA,TRBV2,NA,TRBJ2-1,CARSMGYYNEQFF,TGTGCCAGATCTATGGGCTATTACAATGAGCAGTTCTTC
NA,TRBV29-1,NA,TRBJ1-1,CSVEDSAGRMNTEAFF,TGCAGCGTTGAAGATTCGGCAGGGCGGATGAACACTGAAGCTTTCTTT
NA,TRBV5-6,NA,TRBJ2-7,CASRAGSGSYEQYF,TGTGCCAGCAGAGCAGGCAGCGGGTCCTACGAGCAGTACTTC
once,TRBV9,NA,TRBJ1-1,CASSGEGHTEAFF,TGTGCCAGCAGCGGGGAGGGGCACACTGAAGCTTTCTTT
NA,TRBV5-1,NA,TRBJ1-2,CASSLGPLGDGYGYTF,TGCGCCAGCAGCTTGGGCCCCCTAGGGGATGGCTATGGCTACACCTTC
NA,TRBV2,TRBD2,TRBJ2-1,CASNLAGGPEGVF,TGTGCCAGCAACCTAGCGGGGGGCCCGGAAGGAGTCTTC
NA,TRBV11-3,NA,TRBJ1-5,CASSLPPGNEPQHF,TGTGCCAGCAGCCTCCCCCCAGGGAACGAGCCCCAGCATTTT
NA,TRBV5-1,TRBD1,TRBJ1-4,CASSVGTGGEKLFF,TGCGCCAGCAGCGTCGGGACAGGGGGCGAAAAACTGTTTTTT
NA,TRBV18,NA,TRBJ1-1,CASSPPRGSTEAFF,TGTGCCAGCTCACCACCGCGGGGGAGCACTGAAGCTTTCTTT
NA,TRBV6-6,NA,TRBJ1-1,CASMGGDTEAFF,TGTGCCAGCATGGGGGGAGACACTGAAGCTTTCTTT
NA,TRBV5-6,TRBD1,TRBJ1-6,CASSLSGTGISPLHF,TGTGCCAGCAGCTTGTCCGGGACAGGGATTTCACCCCTCCACTTT
NA,TRBV10-1,NA,TRBJ2-7,CASSALTGGEQYF,TGCGCCAGCAGTGCGTTGACTGGAGGTGAGCAGTACTTC
NA,TRBV6-5,NA,TRBJ1-5,CASRGPPQHF,TGTGCCAGCAGGGGCCCACCCCAGCATTTT
NA,TRBV5-1,TRBD2,TRBJ2-3,CASSLRGGAPDTQYF,TGCGCCAGCAGCTTGCGGGGGGGGGCCCCAGATACGCAGTATTTT
NA,TRBV6-2/TRBV6-3,NA,TRBJ2-7,CASSYDIDYEQYF,TGTGCCAGCAGTTACGACATCGACTACGAGCAGTACTTC
NA,TRBV3-1/TRBV3-2,TRBD2,TRBJ2-3,CASSQRLAGAGTDTQYF,TGTGCCAGCAGCCAAAGGCTAGCGGGGGCCGGCACAGATACGCAGTATTTT
NA,TRBV4-1,NA,TRBJ2-5,CASSADPGGPETQYF,TGCGCCAGCAGCGCCGACCCCGGGGGGCCAGAGACCCAGTACTTC
NA,TRBV18,NA,TRBJ2-1,CASSDQGLNEQFF,TGTGCCAGCTCAGACCAGGGTCTTAATGAGCAGTTCTTC
once,TRBV29-1,TRBD1,TRBJ1-1,CSVAGTVGINTEAFF,TGCAGCGTTGCCGGGACAGTTGGTATTAACACTGAAGCTTTCTTT
NA,TRBV11-2,TRBD2,TRBJ2-7,CASSFFHRGGTYEQYF,TGTGCCAGCAGCTTTTTTCACCGGGGGGGCACCTACGAGCAGTACTTC
NA,TRBV3-1/TRBV3-2,NA,TRBJ1-1,CASSSAGSTETFF,TGTGCCAGCAGCTCAGCGGGGTCCACTGAAACTTTCTTT
NA,TRBV28,NA,TRBJ1-3,CATGTPKNTIYF,TGTGCCACCGGGACACCAAAAAACACCATATATTTT
NA,TRBV9,NA,TRBJ1-2,CASSETGRAGYTF,TGTGCCAGCAGCGAGACGGGGAGGGCTGGCTACACCTTC
once,TRBV7-9,TRBD1,TRBJ1-2,CASSGQGGFYGYTF,TGTGCCAGCAGTGGACAGGGAGGATTCTATGGCTACACCTTC
NA,TRBV6-5,NA,TRBJ2-7,CASSYLSGGRDEQYF,TGTGCCAGCAGTTACTTATCCGGGGGGCGGGACGAGCAGTACTTC
once,TRBV5-1,NA,TRBJ2-7,CASGLNERDEQYF,TGCGCCAGCGGCCTCAATGAGAGGGACGAGCAGTACTTC
NA,TRBV11-2,NA,TRBJ2-1,CASSPGSSYNEQFF,TGTGCCAGCAGCCCCGGTTCTAGCTACAATGAGCAGTTCTTC
NA,TRBV20-1,TRBD1,TRBJ1-3,CSASLGTGAGNTIYF,TGCAGTGCTAGTCTCGGGACAGGGGCTGGAAACACCATATATTTT
NA,TRBV5-8,NA,TRBJ1-4,CASRESGAGEKLFF,TGTGCCAGCAGAGAGTCGGGAGCGGGGGAAAAACTGTTTTTT
NA,TRBV5-5,NA,TRBJ1-5,CASSLDPSYGNQPQHF,TGTGCCAGCAGCTTGGACCCCTCATACGGGAACCAGCCCCAGCATTTT
once,TRBV5-1,TRBD1,TRBJ2-2,CASSLAGTGFLTTTEGELFF,TGCGCCAGCAGCTTGGCCGGGACAGGGTTTCTAACTACAACCGAGGGGGAGCTGTTTTTT
NA,TRBV13,TRBD1,TRBJ2-1,CASSLGRTGAYNEQFF,TGTGCCAGCAGCTTAGGCCGGACAGGCGCCTACAATGAGCAGTTCTTC
NA,TRBV4-1,NA,TRBJ2-1,CASTPGSVSYNEQFF,TGCGCCAGCACCCCCGGGTCTGTGTCCTACAATGAGCAGTTCTTC
NA,TRBV5-4,TRBD1,TRBJ1-2,CASSLGGTDRAHRYTF,TGTGCCAGCAGCTTGGGGGGAACTGACAGGGCTCATCGCTACACCTTC
NA,TRBV5-8,TRBD1,TRBJ2-7,CASSLADRGPYEQYF,TGTGCCAGCAGCTTAGCGGACAGGGGGCCCTACGAGCAGTACTTC
NA,TRBV7-2,TRBD2,TRBJ2-5,CASSQGPSGGAIQETQYF,TGTGCCAGCAGTCAGGGGCCTAGCGGGGGGGCGATACAAGAGACCCAGTACTTC
NA,TRBV27,TRBD1,TRBJ1-2,CASSLDRNLAWGYTF,TGTGCCAGCAGTTTGGACAGGAACCTCGCTTGGGGCTACACCTTC
NA,TRBV6-5,TRBD1,TRBJ1-2,CASSFDRGLDGYTF,TGTGCCAGCAGTTTCGACAGGGGGCTGGATGGCTACACCTTC
NA,TRBV18,NA,TRBJ2-7,CASSLGVVYEQYF,TGTGCCAGCTCACTAGGGGTAGTCTACGAGCAGTACTTC
NA,TRBV10-1,NA,TRBJ2-5,CASSEGAGATQETQYF,TGCGCCAGCAGTGAAGGGGCAGGAGCTACCCAAGAGACCCAGTACTTC
NA,TRBV2,NA,TRBJ2-3,CASIEANTDTQYF,TGTGCCAGCATAGAGGCTAACACAGATACGCAGTATTTT
NA,TRBV5-1,NA,TRBJ2-7,CASSHQGTEQYF,TGCGCCAGCAGCCACCAGGGGACCGAGCAGTACTTC
NA,TRBV19,NA,TRBJ1-1,CASSIGSGHTEAFF,TGTGCCAGTAGTATAGGTTCGGGTCACACTGAAGCTTTCTTT
few,TRBV24-1,TRBD1,TRBJ2-1,CATSDRGGQGADEQFF,TGTGCCACCAGTGACCGAGGGGGACAGGGGGCGGATGAGCAGTTCTTC
NA,TRBV5-4,TRBD2,TRBJ2-7,CASSLQAGGGGLQQYF,TGTGCCAGCAGCTTGCAGGCCGGCGGGGGGGGTCTGCAGCAGTACTTC
once,TRBV27,TRBD1,TRBJ1-2,CASSFLRGLAEGYTF,TGTGCCAGCAGTTTCCTCAGGGGGCTGGCGGAGGGCTACACCTTC
once,TRBV24-1,NA,TRBJ2-5,CATRGQGETQYF,TGTGCCACCCGTGGACAAGGAGAGACCCAGTACTTC
NA,TRBV6-5,NA,TRBJ1-2,CASSYSNLGDGYTF,TGTGCCAGCAGTTACTCGAATCTGGGAGATGGCTACACCTTC
NA,TRBV15,TRBD1,TRBJ1-5,CATSRAGNRGERPQHF,TGTGCCACCAGCAGGGCGGGAAACAGGGGGGAGCGGCCCCAGCATTTT
NA,TRBV6-5,TRBD2,TRBJ2-2,CASSYGGLGTGELFF,TGTGCCAGCAGTTACGGGGGACTAGGCACCGGGGAGCTGTTTTTT
NA,TRBV19,NA,TRBJ1-2,CASTMTGNYGYTF,TGTGCCAGTACAATGACGGGGAACTATGGCTACACCTTC
few,TRBV6-1,TRBD1,TRBJ1-2,CASSDTGGSYGYTF,TGTGCCAGCAGTGATACAGGGGGCTCCTATGGCTACACCTTC
NA,TRBV19,TRBD1,TRBJ2-7,CASSIAPGQRPYEQYF,TGTGCCAGTAGTATAGCTCCGGGACAGAGACCCTACGAGCAGTACTTC
once,TRBV3-1/TRBV3-2,TRBD1,TRBJ2-1,CASSFGQGYNEQFF,TGTGCCAGCAGCTTTGGACAGGGGTACAATGAGCAGTTCTTC
NA,TRBV3-1/TRBV3-2,NA,TRBJ2-1,CASSPALLGGHEQFF,TGTGCCAGCAGCCCCGCACTTCTAGGAGGACATGAGCAGTTCTTC